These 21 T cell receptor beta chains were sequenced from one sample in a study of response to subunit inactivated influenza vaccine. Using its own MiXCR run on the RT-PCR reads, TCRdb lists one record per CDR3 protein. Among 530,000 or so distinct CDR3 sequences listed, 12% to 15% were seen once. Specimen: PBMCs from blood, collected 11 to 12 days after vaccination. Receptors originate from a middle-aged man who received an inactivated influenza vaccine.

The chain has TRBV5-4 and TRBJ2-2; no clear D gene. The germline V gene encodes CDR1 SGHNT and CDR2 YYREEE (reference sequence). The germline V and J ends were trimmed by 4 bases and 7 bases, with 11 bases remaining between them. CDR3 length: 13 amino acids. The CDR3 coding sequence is TGTGCCAGCAGCCCTGGCAGGCACGGGGAGCTGTTTTTT. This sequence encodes CASSPGRHGELFF.

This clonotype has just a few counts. CDR3 protein: CASSLAANMNTEAFF. CDR3 DNA sequence: TGTGCCAGCAGCTTAGCGGCCAACATGAACACTGAAGCTTTCTTT. The chain couples TRBV7-6 to TRBJ1-1; D is ambiguous. Germline V lookup: CDR1 SGHVS, CDR2 FNYEAQ. CDR3 length: 15 amino acids. Trimming took 0 bases from V and 0 from J, leaving 8 bases between them.

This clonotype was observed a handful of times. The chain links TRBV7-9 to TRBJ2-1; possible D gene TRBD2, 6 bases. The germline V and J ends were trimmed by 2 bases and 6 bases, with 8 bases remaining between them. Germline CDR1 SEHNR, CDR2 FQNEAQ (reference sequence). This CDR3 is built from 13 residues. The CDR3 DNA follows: TGTGCCAGCAGCTTACAGACTAGCAATGAGCAGTTCTTC. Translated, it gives CASSLQTSNEQFF. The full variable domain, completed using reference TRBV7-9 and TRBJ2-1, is DTGVSQNPRHKITKRGQNVTFRCDPISEHNRLYWYRQTLGQGPEFLTYFQNEAQLEKSRLLSDRFSAERPKGSFSTLEIQRTEQGDSAMYLCASSLQTSNEQFFGPGTRLTVL.

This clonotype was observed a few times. CDR3 loop: CASSSPGPGTDTQYF. In DNA form, the CDR3 reads TGCGCCAGCAGCTCCCCCGGACCGGGCACAGATACGCAGTATTTT. V gene TRBV5-1 combines with J gene TRBJ2-3; D call uncertain. The V gene's germline CDR1 is SGHRS and CDR2 YFSETQ. The CDR3 has 15 residues. V dropped 3 bases and J dropped 1 base, with 12 bases sitting between them.

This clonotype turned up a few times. CDR3 loop: CASSHLGQEASYEQYF. CDR3 DNA sequence: TGTGCCAGCAGCCACCTAGGACAGGAGGCATCCTACGAGCAGTACTTC. The chain is built from TRBV4-2 and TRBJ2-7; 7 bases are a match to TRBD1. This CDR3 spans 16 amino acids. The V and J ends lost 3 bases and 1 base, in that order; junction bases with no gene match: 9. The germline CDR1 and CDR2 sequences are LGHNA and YNFKEQ.

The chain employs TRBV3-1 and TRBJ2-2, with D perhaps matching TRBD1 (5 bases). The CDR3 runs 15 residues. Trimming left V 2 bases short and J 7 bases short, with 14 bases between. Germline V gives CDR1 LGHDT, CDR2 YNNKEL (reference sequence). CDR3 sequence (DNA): TGTGCCAGCAGCCAAACGCGACAGACCGGCGGGGAGCTGTTTTTT. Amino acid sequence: CASSQTRQTGGELFF. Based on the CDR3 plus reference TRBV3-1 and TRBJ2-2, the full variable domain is DTAVSQTPKYLVTQMGNDKSIKCEQNLGHDTMYWYKQDSKKFLKIMFSYNNKELIINETVPNRFSPKSPDKAHLNLHINSLELGDSAVYFCASSQTRQTGGELFFGEGSRLTVL.

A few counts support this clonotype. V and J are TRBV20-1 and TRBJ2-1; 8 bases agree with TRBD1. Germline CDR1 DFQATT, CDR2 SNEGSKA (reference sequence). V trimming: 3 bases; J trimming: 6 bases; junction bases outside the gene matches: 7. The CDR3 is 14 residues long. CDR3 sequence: CSASGQGNVNEQFF. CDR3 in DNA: TGCAGTGCTAGCGGACAGGGAAATGTCAATGAGCAGTTCTTC.

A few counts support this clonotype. The CDR3 coding sequence is TGTGCCAGCAGCTTAAATATAGGGGCAGGGCCCCGGTTCCCAGATACGCAGTATTTT. This sequence encodes CASSLNIGAGPRFPDTQYF. V usage is TRBV11-2 and J usage is TRBJ2-3, with D perhaps TRBD1 (5 bases). Trimming left V 2 bases short and J 4 bases short, with 25 bases between. This CDR3 is built from 19 residues. From germline, CDR1 is SGHAT and CDR2 FQNNGV. The entire variable domain, with the rest obtained from reference TRBV11-2 and TRBJ2-3, is as follows: EAGVAQSPRYKIIEKRQSVAFWCNPISGHATLYWYQQILGQGPKLLIQFQNNGVVDDSQLPKDRFSAERLKGVDSTLKIQPAKLEDSAVYLCASSLNIGAGPRFPDTQYFGPGTRLTVL.

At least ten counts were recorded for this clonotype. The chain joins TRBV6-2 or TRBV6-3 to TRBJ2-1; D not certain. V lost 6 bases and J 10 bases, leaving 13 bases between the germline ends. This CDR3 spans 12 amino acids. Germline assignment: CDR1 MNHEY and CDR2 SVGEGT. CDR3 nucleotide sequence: TGTGCCAGCAGCCGACGGACGAAGGAGCAGTTCTTC. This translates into CASSRRTKEQFF.

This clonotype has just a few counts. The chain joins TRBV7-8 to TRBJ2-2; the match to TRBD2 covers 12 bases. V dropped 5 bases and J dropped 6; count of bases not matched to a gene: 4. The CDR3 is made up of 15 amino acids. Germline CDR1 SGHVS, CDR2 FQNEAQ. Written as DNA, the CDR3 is TGTGCCAGCAGCACTACTAGCGGGAGGCCCGGGGAGCTGTTTTTT. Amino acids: CASSTTSGRPGELFF.

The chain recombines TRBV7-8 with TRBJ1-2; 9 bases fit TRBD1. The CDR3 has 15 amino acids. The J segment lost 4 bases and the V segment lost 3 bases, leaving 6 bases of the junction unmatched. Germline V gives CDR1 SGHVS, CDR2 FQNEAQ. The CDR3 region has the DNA TGTGCCAGCAGCTTCGGCGGGACAGGGAGCTATGGCTACACCTTC. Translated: CASSFGGTGSYGYTF. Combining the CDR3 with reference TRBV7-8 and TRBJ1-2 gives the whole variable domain GAGVSQSPRYKVAKRGQDVALRCDPISGHVSLFWYQQALGQGPEFLTYFQNEAQLDKSGLPSDRFFAERPEGSVSTLKIQRTQQEDSAVYLCASSFGGTGSYGYTFGSGTRLTVV.

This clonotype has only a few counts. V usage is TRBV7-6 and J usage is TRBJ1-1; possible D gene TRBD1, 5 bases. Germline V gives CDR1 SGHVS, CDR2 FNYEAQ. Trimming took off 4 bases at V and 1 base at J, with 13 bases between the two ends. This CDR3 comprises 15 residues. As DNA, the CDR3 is TGTGCCAGCAGCTCTGGGGCGGGGTGGAACACTGAAGCTTTCTTT. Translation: CASSSGAGWNTEAFF. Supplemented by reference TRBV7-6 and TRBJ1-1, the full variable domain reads GAGVSQSPRYKVTKRGQDVALRCDPISGHVSLYWYRQALGQGPEFLTYFNYEAQQDKSGLPNDRFSAERPEGSISTLTIQRTEQRDSAMYRCASSSGAGWNTEAFFGQGTRLTVV.

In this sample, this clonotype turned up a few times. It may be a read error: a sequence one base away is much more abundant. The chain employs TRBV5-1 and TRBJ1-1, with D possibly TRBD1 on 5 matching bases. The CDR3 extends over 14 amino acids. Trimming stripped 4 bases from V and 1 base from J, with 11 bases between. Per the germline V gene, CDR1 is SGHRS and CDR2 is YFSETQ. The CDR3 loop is CASSPPTANTEAFF. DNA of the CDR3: TGCGCCAGCAGCCCCCCGACAGCGAACACTGAAGCTTTCTTT. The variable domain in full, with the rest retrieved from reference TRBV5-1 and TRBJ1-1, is KAGVTQTPRYLIKTRGQQVTLSCSPISGHRSVSWYQQTPGQGLQFLFEYFSETQRNKGNFPGRFSGRQFSNSRSEMNVSTLELGDSALYLCASSPPTANTEAFFGQGTRLTVV.

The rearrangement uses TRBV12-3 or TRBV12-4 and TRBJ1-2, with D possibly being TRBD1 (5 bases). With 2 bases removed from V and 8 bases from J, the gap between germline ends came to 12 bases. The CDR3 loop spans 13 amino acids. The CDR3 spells CASSLQGWAGYTF. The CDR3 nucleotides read TGTGCCAGCAGTTTACAGGGATGGGCAGGCTACACCTTC.

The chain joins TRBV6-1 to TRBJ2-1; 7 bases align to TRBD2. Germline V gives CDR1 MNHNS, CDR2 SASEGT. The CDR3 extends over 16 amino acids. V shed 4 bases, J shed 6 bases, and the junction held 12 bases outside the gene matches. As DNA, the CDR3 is TGTGCCAGCAGTGTGTCTTTTGGAGCGGGAACCAATGAGCAGTTCTTC. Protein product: CASSVSFGAGTNEQFF.

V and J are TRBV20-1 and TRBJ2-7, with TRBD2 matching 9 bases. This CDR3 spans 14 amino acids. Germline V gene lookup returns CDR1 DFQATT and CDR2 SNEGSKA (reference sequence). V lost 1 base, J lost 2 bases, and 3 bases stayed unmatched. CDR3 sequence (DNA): TGCAGTGCTAGAGGGCAGCGGGGGGCCTACGAGCAGTACTTC. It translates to CSARGQRGAYEQYF.

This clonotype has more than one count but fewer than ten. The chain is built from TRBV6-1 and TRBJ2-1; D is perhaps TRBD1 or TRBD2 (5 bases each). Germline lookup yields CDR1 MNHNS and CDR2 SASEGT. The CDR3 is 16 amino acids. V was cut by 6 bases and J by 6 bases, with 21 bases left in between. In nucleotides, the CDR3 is TGTGCCAGCAGAATGGGGCTAGAGGGATCTTCCAATGAGCAGTTCTTC. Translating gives CASRMGLEGSSNEQFF.

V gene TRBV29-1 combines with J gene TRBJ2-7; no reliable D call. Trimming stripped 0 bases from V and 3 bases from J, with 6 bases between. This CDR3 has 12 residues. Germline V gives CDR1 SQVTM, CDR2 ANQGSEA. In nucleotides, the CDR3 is TGCAGCGTTGAAGATGGGGTCTACGAGCAGTACTTC. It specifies CSVEDGVYEQYF.

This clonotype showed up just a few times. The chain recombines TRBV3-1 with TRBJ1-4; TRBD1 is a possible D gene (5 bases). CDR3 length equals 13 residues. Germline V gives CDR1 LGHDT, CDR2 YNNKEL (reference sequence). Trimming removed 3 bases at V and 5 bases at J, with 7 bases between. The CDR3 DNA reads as TGTGCCAGCAGCCATCGGGGGAATGAAAAACTGTTTTTT. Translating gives CASSHRGNEKLFF.

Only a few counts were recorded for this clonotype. CDR3 in DNA: TGTGCCAGCAGCCCGACAGGGCCTACCGGGGAGCTGTTTTTT. Residues: CASSPTGPTGELFF. The V and J genes are TRBV6-1 and TRBJ2-2, with 7 nucleotides matching TRBD1. Germline trimming cut 6 bases from V and 5 bases from J; bases unmatched to any gene: 6. This CDR3 spans 14 amino acids. Germline V gene data show CDR1 as MNHNS and CDR2 as SASEGT.

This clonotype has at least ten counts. The chain's CDR3 is CASSDGPYEQYF. In DNA form, the CDR3 reads TGTGCCAGCAGTGACGGACCCTACGAGCAGTACTTC. J is TRBJ2-7 and V is TRBV25-1, with unresolved D. The CDR3 length is 12 residues. Per the germline V gene, CDR1 is MGHDK and CDR2 is SYGVNS. The V gene lost 3 bases and the J gene lost 2 bases, with 5 bases spanning the gap.